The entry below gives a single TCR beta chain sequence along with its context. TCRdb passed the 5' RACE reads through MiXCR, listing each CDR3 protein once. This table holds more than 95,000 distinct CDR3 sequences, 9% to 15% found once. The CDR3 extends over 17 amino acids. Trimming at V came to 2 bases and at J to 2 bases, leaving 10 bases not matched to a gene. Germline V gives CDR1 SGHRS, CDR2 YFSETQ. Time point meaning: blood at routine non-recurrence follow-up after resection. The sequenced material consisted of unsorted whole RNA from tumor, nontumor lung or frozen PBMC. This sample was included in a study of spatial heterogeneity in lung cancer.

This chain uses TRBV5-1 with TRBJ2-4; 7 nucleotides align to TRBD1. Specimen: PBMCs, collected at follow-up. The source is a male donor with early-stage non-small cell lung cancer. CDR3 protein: CASSFSRQGDTKNIQYF. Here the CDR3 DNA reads TGCGCCAGCAGCTTTTCGAGACAGGGAGATACCAAAAACATTCAGTACTTC.